One TCR beta chain is described in this entry. This sample is part of a study of shared clonotypes between healthy human individuals. Only CD45RO-negative cells positively selected for CCR7 counted as naive CD8 cells, so terminally differentiated effector memory CD45RA+ cells were excluded. Clones were read by immunoSEQ multiplex PCR, and TCRdb kept only the in-frame ones, dropping some. Of roughly 2 million clones listed, less than 95% are singletons. Input material: naive CD8+ T cells sorted from blood. The TCR originated in a man aged 18 to 29 in good health.

CDR3 coding DNA: TGTGCCAGCAGCTTAGTGCGGGAGAGTGGAGATACGCAGTATTTT. Protein: CASSLVRESGDTQYF. This sequence joins TRBV11-2 and TRBJ2-3, with 7 bases identical to TRBD2. The germline CDR1 and CDR2 sequences are SGHAT and FQNNGV. The ends lost 1 base at V and 5 bases at J; junction bases unmatched: 6. This CDR3 has 15 amino acids.